This T cell receptor beta chain appears in the sequencing data of a study of T cell responses to AZD1222 COVID-19 vaccine. On this clone: Its antigen is not known.

Germline V gene data show CDR1 as MGHRA and CDR2 as YSYEKL. The CDR3 totals 16 residues. The germline V and J ends were trimmed by 0 bases and 3 bases, with 14 bases remaining between them. Measured with immunoSEQ multiplex PCR; TCRdb has only the in-frame clones, and not every one. Of 150,000 to 180,000 clones listed, 86% are singletons. Findings and limits, study-wide: Just a handful of AZD1222 recipients tested seropositive at baseline.

The chain employs TRBV4-1 and TRBJ2-5, with a weak D call TRBD1 (6 bases). Specimen: peripheral blood, collected on day 0 of MenACWY control vaccination. The TCR originated in an adult in good health. The chain's CDR3 is CASSQDLGAGEETQYF. CDR3 DNA sequence: TGCGCCAGCAGCCAAGACTTGGGGGCTGGGGAAGAGACCCAGTACTTC.